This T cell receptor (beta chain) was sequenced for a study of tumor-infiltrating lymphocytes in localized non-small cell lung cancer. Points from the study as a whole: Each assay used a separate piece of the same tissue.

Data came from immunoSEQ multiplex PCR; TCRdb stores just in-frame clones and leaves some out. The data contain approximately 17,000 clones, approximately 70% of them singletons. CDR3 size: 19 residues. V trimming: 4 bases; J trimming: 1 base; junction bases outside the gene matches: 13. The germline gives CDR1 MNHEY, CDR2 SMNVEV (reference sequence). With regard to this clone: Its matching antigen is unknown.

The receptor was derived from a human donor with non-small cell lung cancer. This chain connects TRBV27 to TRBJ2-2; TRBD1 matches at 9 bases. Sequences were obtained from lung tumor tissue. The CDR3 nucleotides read TGTGCCAGCAGTTCCGACCCTAGACGACAGGGGGAGAACACCGGGGAGCTGTTTTTT. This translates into CASSSDPRRQGENTGELFF.